This T cell receptor beta chain appears in the sequencing data of a study of cytomegalovirus exposure and HLA in healthy donors. Study-wide results and caveats: Apparent HLA restriction characterized most CMV-associated TCR beta chains in a later analysis. The investigators catalogued under 200 TCR beta chains as cytomegalovirus-associated. The authors later found TCR association rates varying by HLA locus, with DRB1 most and HLA-C fewest.

Turning to this clone: The antigen is not known.

The PCR employed 60 Vbeta primers together with 13 Jbeta primers. Only in-frame clones appear in the TCRdb table, and some are missing; sequencing was by immunoSEQ multiplex PCR. The table gives 80,000 to 100,000 clones; the top ten clones make up under 4.5% of it. The sequenced sample consisted of PBMCs. The TCR comes from a woman in her twenties or thirties in good health and CMV-seronegative.

Here the CDR3 DNA reads TGTGCCAGCAGACGGGGAGTCGACAATTCACCCCTCCACTTT. Its protein product is CASRRGVDNSPLHF. The gene calls are TRBV2 and TRBJ1-6, with no clear D. The CDR3 loop spans 14 amino acids. V gave up 6 bases and J gave up 7 bases, with 13 bases separating them. CDR1 and CDR2 (germline): SNHLY, FYNNEI.